What follows are 32 T cell receptor beta chains derived from one specimen sequenced in a study of blood T cell repertoires in COVID-19. Sequenced by immunoSEQ multiplex PCR; TCRdb stores in-frame clones only, minus some. Here the sample spans some 350,000 clones, more than 75% being singletons. The material sequenced was peripheral blood. The source is a woman in her forties or fifties with COVID-19, enrolled during active disease.

The rearrangement joins TRBV19 to TRBJ2-1, with 7 bases that match TRBD2. Germline V gene sequence: CDR1 LNHDA, CDR2 SQIVND (reference sequence). The CDR3 covers 15 residues. V lost 2 bases to trimming and J lost 2 bases; unmatched junction nucleotides: 3. Written as DNA, the CDR3 is TGTGCCAGTAGTATATCTAGCGGAGCCTACAATGAGCAGTTCTTC. This translates into CASSISSGAYNEQFF.

V is TRBV19 and J is TRBJ1-1; 11 nucleotides align to TRBD1. Germline CDR1 LNHDA, CDR2 SQIVND (reference sequence). Trimming took 6 bases from V and 5 from J; bases not matched to a gene: 8. The CDR3 covers 15 residues. CDR3: CASSGQGAANTEAFF. The CDR3 DNA follows: TGTGCCAGTAGCGGACAGGGGGCAGCAAATACTGAAGCTTTCTTT.

The rearrangement uses TRBV24-1 and TRBJ1-2, with TRBD1 matching 9 bases. The CDR3 totals 15 residues. Germline CDR1 reads KGHDR; CDR2 reads SFDVKD. Trimming removed 8 bases from V and 6 bases from J; junction bases left unmatched: 12. CDR3 nucleotide sequence: TGTGCCACCAACCAACCGGGACAGGGTTCGGATGGCTACACCTTC. Translating it yields CATNQPGQGSDGYTF.

This sequence joins TRBV18 and TRBJ2-5, with 14 bases fitting TRBD2. CDR1 is KGHSH and CDR2 is LQKENI in the germline V gene. V gave up 5 bases and J gave up 5 bases; unmatched junction bases: 10. The CDR3 is 17 residues long. The CDR3 region has the DNA TGTGCCAGCTCAACGGGACTAGCGGGAGAGTCAGGGGAGACCCAGTACTTC. Translation: CASSTGLAGESGETQYF. The entire variable domain, with the rest obtained from reference TRBV18 and TRBJ2-5, is as follows: NAGVMQNPRHLVRRRGQEARLRCSPMKGHSHVYWYRQLPEEGLKFMVYLQKENIIDESGMPKERFSAEFPKEGPSILRIQQVVRGDSAAYFCASSTGLAGESGETQYFGPGTRLLVL.

This chain connects TRBV2 to TRBJ2-7; 10 positions match TRBD2. Germline loops: CDR1 SNHLY, CDR2 FYNNEI. Unmatched junction bases numbered 4, after V lost 2 bases and J lost 6 bases. This CDR3 is 14 amino acids long. This chain's CDR3 is CASSELAGAGEQYF. The CDR3 DNA sequence: TGTGCCAGCAGTGAACTAGCGGGAGCAGGCGAGCAGTACTTC.

V usage is TRBV24-1 and J usage is TRBJ2-2, with D tentatively TRBD2 (6 bases). Germline V CDR1 and CDR2: KGHDR, SFDVKD. V was trimmed by 2 bases and J by 1 base, leaving 16 bases between them. This CDR3 is built from 18 residues. The CDR3 here is CATSDSLGGTENTGELFF. The CDR3 DNA reads TGTGCCACCAGTGATTCCCTTGGCGGGACTGAGAACACCGGGGAGCTGTTTTTT.

The CDR3 DNA is TGTGCCAGCACCCGAGGGAACAATGAGCAGTTCTTC. This translates into CASTRGNNEQFF. The chain combines TRBV6-6 with TRBJ2-1; a possible D gene is TRBD2 (5 bases). The CDR3 contains 12 residues. Germline CDR1 reads MNHNY; CDR2 reads SVGAGI (reference sequence). Trimming left V 7 bases short and J 5 bases short, with 9 bases between.

The rearrangement uses TRBV11-3 and TRBJ2-7; 9 positions match TRBD2. CDR3 length: 16 amino acids. Germline CDR1 SGHNT, CDR2 YENEEA. J lost 3 bases, V lost 4 bases, and 10 bases had no gene match. Written as DNA, the CDR3 is TGTGCCAGCAGCTCTATGACTAGCGGTACGAACTACGAGCAGTACTTC. This codes for CASSSMTSGTNYEQYF.

V gene TRBV27 combines with J gene TRBJ2-7; the match to TRBD2 covers 11 bases. Germline lookup yields CDR1 MNHEY and CDR2 SMNVEV (reference sequence). This CDR3 is 15 amino acids long. Unmatched junction bases numbered 5, after V lost 6 bases and J lost 1 base. The CDR3 coding sequence is TGTGCCAGCAGCTCAACTAGCGGGGGATCCTACGAGCAGTACTTC. Amino acids: CASSSTSGGSYEQYF.

The chain carries TRBV7-2 and TRBJ2-7; no clear D gene. This CDR3 is built from 14 residues. From germline, CDR1 is SGHTA and CDR2 FQGNSA. V dropped 0 bases and J dropped 2 bases, with 8 bases sitting between them. The CDR3 DNA is TGTGCCAGCAGCTTAGCGAACACCGCCTACGAGCAGTACTTC. Its protein product is CASSLANTAYEQYF.

This clone was seen a few times. The chain is built from TRBV18 and TRBJ1-1; D possibly corresponds to TRBD1 (6 bases). V lost 3 bases and J lost 0, with 14 bases in between. CDR3 length: 16 residues. The germline gives CDR1 KGHSH, CDR2 LQKENI. CDR3 sequence reads: CASSPTPGHLNTEAFF. The CDR3 DNA is TGTGCCAGCTCACCCACCCCGGGACATTTGAACACTGAAGCTTTCTTT. Full variable domain (missing parts from reference TRBV18 and TRBJ1-1): NAGVMQNPRHLVRRRGQEARLRCSPMKGHSHVYWYRQLPEEGLKFMVYLQKENIIDESGMPKERFSAEFPKEGPSILRIQQVVRGDSAAYFCASSPTPGHLNTEAFFGQGTRLTVV.

The CDR3 sequence is CSAGNSGRANEQFF. DNA of the CDR3: TGCAGCGCCGGGAATAGCGGGAGGGCCAATGAGCAGTTCTTC. The chain couples TRBV29-1 to TRBJ2-1; 11 bases fit TRBD2. In germline, CDR1 is SQVTM, CDR2 ANQGSEA. The CDR3 has 14 residues. V was pared by 7 bases and J by 6 bases, with 8 bases of the junction left unmatched.

The V call is TRBV6-6, the J call TRBJ2-7, with D perhaps matching TRBD2 (7 bases). The ends were cut back, 10 bases at V and 6 bases at J, with 19 bases in the middle. Per the germline V gene, CDR1 is MNHNY and CDR2 is SVGAGI (reference sequence). This CDR3 has 13 residues. The CDR3 DNA follows: TGTGCCACCGCCGTGGGGGGGGCGACCGAGCAGTACTTC. It codes for CATAVGGATEQYF.

The V and J genes are TRBV4-3 and TRBJ2-2; 12 nucleotides match TRBD2. The V gene's germline CDR1 is LGHNA and CDR2 YSLEER. The CDR3 loop spans 18 amino acids. V lost 3 bases to trimming and J lost 0 bases; unmatched junction nucleotides: 5. In DNA form, the CDR3 reads TGCGCCAGCAGCCAGTACACTAGCGGGGGGACGAACACCGGGGAGCTGTTTTTT. Residues: CASSQYTSGGTNTGELFF.

This rearrangement joins TRBV3-1 (or the pseudogene TRBV3-2) to TRBJ2-1; 7 nucleotides line up with TRBD2. The V segment lost 8 bases and the J segment 5 bases; nucleotides outside the gene matches: 12. Per the germline V gene, CDR1 is LGHDT and CDR2 is YNNKEL (reference sequence). This CDR3 has 15 amino acids. The CDR3 reads CASGTWGLPNNEQFF. The CDR3, as DNA: TGTGCCAGCGGCACGTGGGGACTACCCAACAATGAGCAGTTCTTC.

This chain links TRBV7-6 with TRBJ2-5; D gene unclear. This CDR3 is built from 12 residues. CDR1 is SGHVS and CDR2 is FNYEAQ in the germline V gene. V lost 3 bases to trimming and J lost 3 bases, with 5 bases between them. CDR3 DNA sequence: TGTGCCAGCAGCTTGTCGGAAGAGACCCAGTACTTC. Its translation: CASSLSEETQYF.

The chain joins TRBV18 to TRBJ2-7; 12 bases match TRBD2. The V gene's germline CDR1 is KGHSH and CDR2 LQKENI. The trim removed 4 bases at V and 6 bases at J, leaving 4 bases unmatched. This CDR3 is 14 amino acids long. The DNA of the CDR3 is TGTGCCAGCTCACGACTAGCGGGGGATTCCGAGCAGTACTTC. It encodes CASSRLAGDSEQYF.

This chain uses TRBV2 with TRBJ1-4; D gene ambiguous. CDR1 and CDR2 (germline): SNHLY, FYNNEI. V was clipped by 6 bases and J by 3 bases, with 14 bases between them. CDR3 length equals 15 residues. The CDR3 reads CASRAESTANEKLFF. The CDR3 region has the DNA TGTGCCAGCAGGGCAGAGTCTACAGCTAATGAAAAACTGTTTTTT.

With regard to this clone: This sample includes further DNA sequences coding for the same CDR3. J is TRBJ1-1 and V is TRBV6-5, with TRBD1 matching 9 bases. Germline CDR1 is MNHEY and CDR2 is SVGAGI. This CDR3 contains 14 residues. The V gene end was trimmed by 6 bases and the J gene end by 5 bases; junction bases not matched to a gene: 7. The CDR3 region has the DNA TGTGCCAGCAGCCGGGACAGGGATCGAACTGAAGCTTTCTTT. This translates into CASSRDRDRTEAFF.

The CDR3 protein is CASSLAPPLAREQFF. The CDR3 DNA reads as TGCGCCAGCAGCTTGGCCCCCCCCCTAGCAAGGGAGCAGTTCTTC. The V call is TRBV5-1, the J call TRBJ2-1; D may be TRBD2 (5 bases). Germline lookup yields CDR1 SGHRS and CDR2 YFSETQ. V was trimmed by 0 bases and J by 10 bases, leaving 17 bases between them. The CDR3 contains 15 residues.

The chain combines TRBV7-9 with TRBJ1-1; weak D call: TRBD1 (5 bases). V lost 3 bases and J lost 4, with 6 bases in between. The CDR3 is 12 residues long. Germline CDR1 reads SEHNR; CDR2 reads FQNEAQ (reference sequence). The CDR3 loop reads CASSFGATEAFF. CDR3 in DNA: TGTGCCAGCAGCTTTGGGGCCACTGAAGCTTTCTTT. Full variable domain (outside the CDR3, taken from reference TRBV7-9 and TRBJ1-1): DTGVSQNPRHKITKRGQNVTFRCDPISEHNRLYWYRQTLGQGPEFLTYFQNEAQLEKSRLLSDRFSAERPKGSFSTLEIQRTEQGDSAMYLCASSFGATEAFFGQGTRLTVV.

The genes are TRBV6-6 and TRBJ1-6, with D possibly matching TRBD1 (6 bases). Trimming took 4 bases from V and 7 from J, leaving 14 bases between them. The CDR3 has 15 residues. Germline V gene lookup returns CDR1 MNHNY and CDR2 SVGAGI (reference sequence). Here the CDR3 DNA reads TGTGCCAGCAGTTTCAACGACAGGTTCAATTCACCCCTCCACTTT. Its protein is CASSFNDRFNSPLHF.

The rearrangement links TRBV6-6 to TRBJ2-3; possible D gene TRBD1, 6 bases. Germline CDR1 is MNHNY and CDR2 is SVGAGI (reference sequence). The CDR3 runs 15 residues. V lost 0 bases to trimming and J lost 0 bases, with 7 bases between them. CDR3 sequence (DNA): TGTGCCAGCAGTTACTCTGGGACAAGCACAGATACGCAGTATTTT. Amino acid sequence: CASSYSGTSTDTQYF.

In its sample, this clone was seen once. The J gene is TRBJ1-4, the V gene TRBV11-3; 8 bases fit TRBD1. The V and J ends lost 4 bases and 8 bases, in that order; junction bases with no gene match: 12. Germline assignment: CDR1 SGHNT and CDR2 YENEEA. There are 16 residues in the CDR3. CDR3 in DNA: TGTGCCAGCAGCTCCCCGAGGACAGGGCGAGGAGAAAAACTGTTTTTT. This gives the protein CASSSPRTGRGEKLFF. Complete variable domain (other parts from reference TRBV11-3 and TRBJ1-4): EAGVVQSPRYKIIEKKQPVAFWCNPISGHNTLYWYLQNLGQGPELLIRYENEEAVDDSQLPKDRFSAERLKGVDSTLKIQPAELGDSAVYLCASSSPRTGRGEKLFFGSGTQLSVL.

V and J are TRBV7-2 and TRBJ2-7; 12 bases line up with TRBD2. CDR1 and CDR2 from the germline V gene are SGHTA and FQGNSA. This CDR3 region has 15 residues. V was pared by 6 bases and J by 5 bases, with 8 bases of the junction left unmatched. The CDR3 loop is CASSLPTSGSHEQYF. In nucleotides, the CDR3 is TGTGCCAGCAGTCTTCCGACTAGCGGGAGCCACGAGCAGTACTTC.

The V call is TRBV6-5, the J call TRBJ1-5; a weak D match, TRBD1 (6 bases). V shed 5 bases and J shed 5 bases, with 16 bases lying between them. CDR3 size: 15 residues. Germline V gene sequence: CDR1 MNHEY, CDR2 SVGAGI. This chain's CDR3 is CASSRAQGPHQPQHF. CDR3 nucleotide sequence: TGTGCCAGCAGTCGTGCACAGGGTCCACATCAGCCCCAGCATTTT.

This clone was counted between two and nine times. V gene TRBV11-3 combines with J gene TRBJ2-7; perhaps TRBD1 as D (5 bases). Germline CDR1 and CDR2: SGHNT and YENEEA. The CDR3 spans 15 residues. Trimming pared 3 bases from V and 5 bases from J, leaving 17 bases between. The CDR3: CASSFSPQGPHEQYF. CDR3 bases: TGTGCCAGCAGCTTTTCCCCGCAGGGTCCCCACGAGCAGTACTTC. The variable domain in full, completed from reference TRBV11-3 and TRBJ2-7, reads EAGVVQSPRYKIIEKKQPVAFWCNPISGHNTLYWYLQNLGQGPELLIRYENEEAVDDSQLPKDRFSAERLKGVDSTLKIQPAELGDSAVYLCASSFSPQGPHEQYFGPGTRLTVT.

Of note for this clone: The sample contains more than one DNA sequence encoding this CDR3. This chain links TRBV18 with TRBJ1-2; 7 bases agree with TRBD1. This CDR3 has 13 residues. V lost 4 bases, J lost 4 bases, and 3 bases stayed unmatched. The V gene's germline CDR1 is KGHSH and CDR2 LQKENI. The CDR3: CASSRQGLYGYTF. The CDR3 DNA reads TGTGCCAGCTCACGACAGGGACTCTATGGCTACACCTTC.

The rearrangement links TRBV18 to TRBJ2-7; the match to TRBD1 covers 10 bases. The germline CDR1 and CDR2 sequences are KGHSH and LQKENI. The CDR3 runs 14 residues. Trimming at V came to 5 bases and at J to 3 bases, leaving 4 bases not matched to a gene. The CDR3: CASSDGDRGYEQYF. DNA for the CDR3: TGTGCCAGCTCAGATGGGGACAGGGGCTACGAGCAGTACTTC.

This chain connects TRBV18 to TRBJ1-2; the D is unclear. Trimming stripped 3 bases from V and 6 bases from J, with 11 bases between. The germline CDR1 and CDR2 sequences are KGHSH and LQKENI. This CDR3 contains 13 residues. In DNA form, the CDR3 reads TGTGCCAGCTCACCCATGCGGGAAAATGGCTACACCTTC. Amino acids: CASSPMRENGYTF.

CDR3 DNA sequence: TGTGCCAGCAGTTACTCGTGGGCTAGCGGGAGATCCTACAATGAGCAGTTCTTC. This sequence encodes CASSYSWASGRSYNEQFF. The chain carries TRBV6-2 or TRBV6-3 and TRBJ2-1; TRBD2 aligns across 10 bases. The length of the CDR3 is 18 residues. Germline CDR1 and CDR2: MNHEY and SVGEGT. Trimming at V came to 0 bases and at J to 1 base, leaving 6 bases not matched to a gene.

The rearrangement uses TRBV25-1 and TRBJ1-2; no clear D. This CDR3 contains 13 residues. The germline gives CDR1 MGHDK, CDR2 SYGVNS. V was cut by 6 bases and J by 6 bases, with 14 bases left in between. The CDR3 loop is CASRDGPGDGYTF. The DNA for the CDR3 is TGTGCCAGCAGAGATGGACCGGGAGATGGCTACACCTTC.